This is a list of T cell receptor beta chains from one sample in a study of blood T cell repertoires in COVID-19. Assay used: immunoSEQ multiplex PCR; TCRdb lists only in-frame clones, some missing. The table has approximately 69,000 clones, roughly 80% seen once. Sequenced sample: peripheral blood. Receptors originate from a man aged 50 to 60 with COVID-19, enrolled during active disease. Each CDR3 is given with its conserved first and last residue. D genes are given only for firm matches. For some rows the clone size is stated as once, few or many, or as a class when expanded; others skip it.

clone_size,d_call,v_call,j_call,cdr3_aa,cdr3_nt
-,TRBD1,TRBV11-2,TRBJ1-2,CASSPDRGPYGYTF,TGTGCCAGCAGCCCCGACAGGGGGCCCTATGGCTACACCTTC
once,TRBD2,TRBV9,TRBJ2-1,CASSVEGTSPPEQFF,TGTGCCAGCAGCGTAGAGGGGACTAGCCCACCGGAGCAGTTCTTC
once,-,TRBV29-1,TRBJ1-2,CSARGSAGGYGYTF,TGCAGCGCCAGAGGTTCGGCAGGAGGCTATGGCTACACCTTC
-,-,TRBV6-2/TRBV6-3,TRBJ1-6,CASSYWGGSYNSPLHF,TGTGCCAGCAGTTACTGGGGAGGCTCCTATAATTCACCCCTCCACTTT
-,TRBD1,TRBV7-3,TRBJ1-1,CASSATGGDTEAFF,TGTGCCAGCAGCGCGACAGGGGGTGACACTGAAGCTTTCTTT
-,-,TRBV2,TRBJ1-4,CASSELNALGLFF,TGTGCCAGCAGTGAATTGAATGCACTAGGACTGTTTTTT
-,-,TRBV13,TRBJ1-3,CASSLRVLSGNTIYF,TGTGCCAGCAGCTTACGGGTCTTATCTGGAAACACCATATATTTT
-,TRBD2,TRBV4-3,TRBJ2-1,CASSQAPPSGGAYEQFF,TGCGCCAGCAGCCAAGCCCCCCCCAGCGGGGGGGCCTATGAGCAGTTCTTC
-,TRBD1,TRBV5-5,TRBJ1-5,CASSKGQGGRNQPQHF,TGTGCCAGCAGCAAGGGACAGGGGGGTCGTAATCAGCCCCAGCATTTT
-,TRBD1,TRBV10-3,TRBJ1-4,CAISISGQGAEKLFF,TGTGCCATCAGTATCTCGGGACAGGGCGCTGAAAAACTGTTTTTT
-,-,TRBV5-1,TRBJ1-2,CASSYPREGEVGGYTF,TGCGCCAGCAGCTACCCGCGTGAGGGTGAGGTTGGTGGCTACACCTTC
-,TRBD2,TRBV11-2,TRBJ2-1,CASRGGSGEQFF,TGTGCCAGCCGGGGAGGGTCAGGAGAGCAGTTCTTC
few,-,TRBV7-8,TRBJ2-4,CASSSTMTENIQYF,TGTGCCAGCAGCTCTACTATGACAGAAAACATTCAGTACTTC
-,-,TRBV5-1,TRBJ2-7,CASSFPNYEQYF,TGCGCCAGCAGCTTTCCTAACTACGAGCAGTACTTC
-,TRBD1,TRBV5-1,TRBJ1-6,CASSLGQGGASPLHF,TGCGCCAGCAGCTTGGGACAGGGAGGAGCATCACCCCTCCACTTT
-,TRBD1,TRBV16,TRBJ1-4,CASSLATPGQGATNEKLFF,TGTGCCAGCAGCCTCGCGACGCCGGGACAGGGGGCCACTAATGAAAAACTGTTTTTT
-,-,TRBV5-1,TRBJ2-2,CASSPGSTHTGELFF,TGCGCCAGCAGCCCGGGGAGCACGCACACCGGGGAGCTGTTTTTT
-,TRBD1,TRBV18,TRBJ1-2,CASSLYGTGGVRSYGYTF,TGTGCCAGCTCACTTTATGGGACAGGGGGCGTCAGGTCCTATGGCTACACCTTC
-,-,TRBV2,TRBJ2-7,CASTRGHEQYF,TGTGCCAGCACCAGGGGCCACGAGCAGTACTTC
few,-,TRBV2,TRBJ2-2,CASSVQGENTGELFF,TGTGCCAGCAGCGTACAGGGAGAAAACACCGGGGAGCTGTTTTTT
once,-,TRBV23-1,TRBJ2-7,CASSQIIRGRYEQYF,TGCGCCAGCAGTCAAATAATTCGGGGTAGGTACGAGCAGTACTTC
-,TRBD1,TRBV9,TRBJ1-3,CASSTGGAEGNTIYF,TGTGCCAGCTCCACAGGGGGCGCGGAAGGAAACACCATATATTTT
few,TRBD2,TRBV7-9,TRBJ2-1,CASSWGTSPEQFF,TGTGCCAGCAGCTGGGGGACTAGCCCGGAGCAGTTCTTC
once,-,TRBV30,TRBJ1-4,CAWSGGSGEKLFF,TGTGCCTGGTCGGGAGGGTCGGGTGAAAAACTGTTTTTT
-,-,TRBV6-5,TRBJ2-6,CASGLGSGANVLTF,TGTGCCAGCGGGCTGGGCTCTGGGGCCAACGTCCTGACTTTC
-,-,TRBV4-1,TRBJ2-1,CASSQDSASQQFF,TGCGCCAGCAGCCAAGATTCCGCTAGCCAGCAGTTCTTC
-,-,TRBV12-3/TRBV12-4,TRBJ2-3,CASRRGDTQYF,TGTGCCAGCAGGAGGGGGGATACGCAGTATTTT
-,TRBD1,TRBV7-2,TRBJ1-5,CASSPPGGGGQPQHF,TGTGCCAGCAGCCCCCCCGGAGGGGGCGGTCAGCCCCAGCATTTT
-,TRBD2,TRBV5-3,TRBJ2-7,CARSLREGPYEQYF,TGTGCCAGAAGCTTGCGGGAGGGCCCCTACGAGCAGTACTTC
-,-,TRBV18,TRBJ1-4,CASSEFANEKLFF,TGTGCCAGCTCTGAGTTCGCGAATGAAAAACTGTTTTTT
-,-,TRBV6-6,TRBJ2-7,CASSYSGLYEQYF,TGTGCCAGCAGTTACTCGGGACTCTACGAGCAGTACTTC
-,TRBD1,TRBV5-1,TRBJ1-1,CASSRGQGGNTEAFF,TGCGCCAGCAGCCGCGGACAGGGGGGGAACACTGAAGCTTTCTTT
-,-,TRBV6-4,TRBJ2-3,CASSDSKTKDTDTQYF,TGTGCCAGCAGTGACTCGAAGACAAAAGACACAGATACGCAGTATTTT
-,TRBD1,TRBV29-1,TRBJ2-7,CSVSGTGNLYEQYF,TGCAGCGTCTCAGGGACAGGTAATTTGTACGAGCAGTACTTC
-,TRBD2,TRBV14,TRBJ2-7,CASSRLRGGTYEQYF,TGTGCCAGCAGCCGATTGCGGGGGGGAACCTACGAGCAGTACTTC
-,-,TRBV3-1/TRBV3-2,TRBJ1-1,CASSQGGGTEAFF,TGTGCCAGCAGCCAAGGGGGAGGCACTGAAGCTTTCTTT
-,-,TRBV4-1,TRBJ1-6,CASSQDQGLNSPLHF,TGCGCCAGCAGCCAAGATCAGGGGTTAAACTCACCCCTCCACTTT
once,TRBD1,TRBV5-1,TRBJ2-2,CASSLVPRGTGELFF,TGCGCCAGCAGCTTGGTCCCCAGGGGGACCGGGGAGCTGTTTTTT
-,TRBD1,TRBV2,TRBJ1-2,CAINEKGQGLYGYTF,TGTGCCATCAACGAAAAAGGACAGGGACTCTATGGCTACACCTTC
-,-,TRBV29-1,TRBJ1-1,CRGQQGAGTEAFF,TGCAGGGGGCAACAGGGTGCGGGCACTGAAGCTTTCTTT
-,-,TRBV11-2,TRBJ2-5,CASSEPPNWLRGETQYF,TGTGCCAGCAGCGAACCACCAAACTGGCTTCGCGGAGAGACCCAGTACTTC
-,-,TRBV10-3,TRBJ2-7,CAIRDNLYEQYF,TGTGCCATCCGGGACAACCTATACGAGCAGTACTTC